This T cell receptor beta chain originates from a study of T cell responses to AZD1222 COVID-19 vaccine (dated by TCRdb to 2020 to 2023). Regarding the research as a whole: A total of about 230 trial participants underwent TCR sequencing, of whom around 200 received two doses of AZD1222 and approximately 25 received two doses of the MenACWY control vaccine. Trial participants were enrolled into age subgroups of 18-55, 56-69 and 70-plus years, which contained about 150, 27 and 61 TCR-sequenced participants, respectively.

What the time point label conveys for this sample: baseline before first vaccination. The sample's treatment or condition, from its label and the paper: meningococcal conjugate vaccine given as trial control. Vaccinee samples came from UK trials COV001 and COV002, including a single-blind randomized controlled phase 2/3 trial of AZD1222 (ChAdOx1 nCoV-19) in healthy adults. Trial participant PBMC samples were collected at day 0 and day 28 after the second dose for TCRbeta chain sequencing. The study at large found these results: Most participants were white British and females outnumbered males, and the authors suggested that clonal diversity may have been underestimated. Reportedly, almost half of the unique spike-specific TCRs recognized epitopes lying outside the regions that are mutated in the B.1.351 and B.1.1.7 variants. Because no day 14 peak-response samples were available, repertoires were characterized only after the peak T cell response. The 56-69-year group was small, and its depth increase did not reach significance, likely because of low power. The whole spike protein was spanned by vaccine-associated CD4 TCRs, and dominant responses were seen in regions 160-218 and 743-854. Only a handful of AZD1222 recipients were SARS-CoV-2 seropositive at baseline, limiting conclusions about previously exposed vaccinees. Spike-specific TCR breadth and depth rose significantly after two AZD1222 doses compared with day 0 and with MenACWY recipients.

Notes on this clone: Its specific antigen is unknown. Base-call qualities are not available, and no considerably larger clone is one nucleotide away.

For CDR1 and CDR2, the germline V gene lists SGHNT and YENEEA. The cysteine opens and the phenylalanine closes a CDR3 of 14 amino acids. The CDR3 DNA has 42 bases and is translated from base 1. V ends up 4 bases short and J 7 bases short, with an unmatched junction base count of 4. The CDR3 regions of human TCRbeta chains were analyzed by immunosequencing. The published analysis was carried out like this. Repertoire TCRs were matched against a reference library of SARS-CoV-2-specific TCRs generated with the MIRA antigen-specificity platform. Breadth meant the fraction of unique TCRs that were SARS-CoV-2-associated, whereas depth meant the fraction of total T cells that were SARS-CoV-2-associated. Each spike-specific TCR was assigned to its reactive spike region and to a CD4 or CD8 class using the MIRA data. Log10-transformed breadth and depth values were compared by one-way ANOVA with Sidak's multiple comparisons tests. TCRdb mirrors the immuneACCESS table, restricted to in-frame sequences. Some clones are absent from its copies; in checked studies, under half trace to an unresolved V gene, and the reason for the others is unknown. V and J calls and clone size come straight from that table; D and trimming were deduced from the DNA. This sample comprises about 120,000 clones, over 75% of them detected only once. The ten largest clones capture 3% to 4.5% of the sample.

Recombination joined TRBV11-3 with TRBJ1-6; 7 bases in between match TRBD1. The sequence came from an adult in good health. The sample in question was peripheral blood, obtained on day 0 of MenACWY control vaccination. The CDR3 region reads CASSYRGRNSPLHF. The DNA is as follows: TGTGCCAGCAGCTACAGGGGACGGAATTCACCCCTCCACTTT.